Presented here are 16 T cell receptor beta chains from one specimen sequenced in a study of patients and donors after allogeneic stem cell transplantation. TCRdb redid the calling of the RT-PCR reads with MiXCR, one entry per CDR3 protein. The top ten hold less than 60% of the sample, which has some 150,000 distinct CDR3 sequences, about 36% seen once. Sequenced: blood, either unsorted or a sorted T cell fraction (not recorded which). Every receptor here comes from a human donor who was either an allogeneic HSCT recipient or a stem cell or donor lymphocyte infusion donor (not recorded which). It is not recorded whose cells these are; they may come from a transplant donor.

The chain joins TRBV5-1 to TRBJ1-6; D might be TRBD1 (6 bases). The V gene's germline CDR1 is SGHRS and CDR2 YFSETQ. The CDR3 contains 14 residues. The germline V and J ends were trimmed by 6 bases and 5 bases, with 12 bases remaining between them. CDR3 sequence (DNA): TGCGCCAGCACCGGGGGCCTCGATAATTCACCCCTCCACTTT. It codes for CASTGGLDNSPLHF.

This clonotype appeared a few times. This chain joins TRBV29-1 and TRBJ1-2; D gene unclear. This CDR3 has 11 amino acids. Trimming removed 3 bases at V and 2 bases at J, with 4 bases between. Germline V gene sequence: CDR1 SQVTM, CDR2 ANQGSEA. The CDR3 DNA follows: TGCAGCGTTGACGGAAACTATGGCTACACCTTC. Its translation is CSVDGNYGYTF.

The CDR3 reads CASSLDGGADTQYF. The DNA of the CDR3 is TGTGCCAGCAGCTTAGATGGGGGCGCCGATACGCAGTATTTT. This chain joins TRBV7-3 and TRBJ2-3, with D possibly TRBD1 on 6 matching bases. CDR3 length equals 14 residues. The germline V gene has CDR1 SGHTA and CDR2 FQGTGA. Trimming left V 2 bases short and J 6 bases short, with 12 bases between.

In its sample, this clonotype was seen a few times. This rearrangement joins TRBV27 to TRBJ2-3, with 9 positions matching TRBD1. The CDR3 runs 15 residues. V lost 5 bases and J lost 6; bases outside the gene matches: 9. Germline CDR1 reads MNHEY; CDR2 reads SMNVEV (reference sequence). In nucleotides, the CDR3 is TGTGCCAGCAGTCCTTACAGGGGGCAGGAGGATACGCAGTATTTT. This gives the protein CASSPYRGQEDTQYF.

V and J are TRBV27 and TRBJ1-1, with D unresolved. Looked up from germline, CDR1 is MNHEY and CDR2 is SMNVEV (reference sequence). This CDR3 region has 14 residues. The ends were cut back, 3 bases at V and 3 bases at J, with 11 bases in the middle. The CDR3 region has the DNA TGTGCCAGCAGTTTGTTTCGGCTGGACACTGAAGCTTTCTTT. It is translated as CASSLFRLDTEAFF.

The chain has TRBV3-1 and TRBJ1-5; weak D call: TRBD1 (5 bases). With 0 bases removed from V and 2 bases from J, the gap between germline ends came to 8 bases. The CDR3 runs 15 residues. Germline CDR1 and CDR2: LGHDT and YNNKEL (reference sequence). Written as DNA, the CDR3 is TGTGCCAGCAGCCAAGAGGGGGGACGCAATCAGCCCCAGCATTTT. Residues: CASSQEGGRNQPQHF.

V usage is TRBV7-9 and J usage is TRBJ2-1, with D perhaps matching TRBD1 (6 bases). CDR3 length: 13 amino acids. V was shortened by 5 bases and J by 5 bases, with 10 bases between the two germline ends. Germline V gene lookup returns CDR1 SEHNR and CDR2 FQNEAQ (reference sequence). For the CDR3, the DNA is TGTGCCAGCAGCGACCACAGGGACAATGAGCAGTTCTTC. Protein sequence: CASSDHRDNEQFF.

The chain's CDR3 is CASSLSGRGYSGNTIYF. In nucleotides, the CDR3 is TGTGCCAGCAGTCTGAGCGGGCGAGGGTACTCTGGAAACACCATATATTTT. This chain uses TRBV9 with TRBJ1-3; D unclear. Germline lookup yields CDR1 SGDLS and CDR2 YYNGEE. V was shortened by 5 bases and J by 0 bases, with 18 bases between the two germline ends. The CDR3 totals 17 residues.

The chain carries TRBV5-1 and TRBJ2-1; 8 bases align to TRBD1. Trimming removed 4 bases from V and 5 bases from J; junction bases left unmatched: 5. The CDR3 consists of 14 residues. Germline V gene sequence: CDR1 SGHRS, CDR2 YFSETQ. CDR3 amino acids: CASSRTGLNNEQFF. The CDR3 bases are TGCGCCAGCAGCCGGACAGGGTTGAACAATGAGCAGTTCTTC.

The J gene is TRBJ1-5, the V gene TRBV27; possibly TRBD1 for D (6 bases). V lost 4 bases and J 0 bases, leaving 10 bases between the germline ends. CDR1 is MNHEY, CDR2 SMNVEV, per germline (reference sequence). The CDR3 totals 15 residues. CDR3 coding DNA: TGTGCCAGCAGTTGGGGCAGGGGTAGCAATCAGCCCCAGCATTTT. Translating gives CASSWGRGSNQPQHF.

V gene TRBV28 combines with J gene TRBJ1-1; maybe TRBD1 (6 bases). Germline V gene lookup returns CDR1 MDHEN and CDR2 SYDVKM. Trimming removed 5 bases from V and 3 bases from J, with 16 bases in between. CDR3 size: 15 residues. CDR3 bases: TGTGCCAGCAGTCCCCTGGGGGCCGAAGACACTGAAGCTTTCTTT. This encodes CASSPLGAEDTEAFF.

This clonotype was counted a few times. The rearrangement links TRBV12-3 or TRBV12-4 to TRBJ1-2, with TRBD1 as a possible D gene (5 bases). This CDR3 is 15 amino acids long. The ends were cut back, 1 base at V and 2 bases at J, with 11 bases in the middle. The DNA of the CDR3 is TGTGCCAGCAGTTTAGGGGGGAGGAGAAACTATGGCTACACCTTC. Amino acid sequence: CASSLGGRRNYGYTF.

This clonotype was counted a few times. The chain carries TRBV7-9 and TRBJ1-3; no definite D call. From germline, CDR1 is SEHNR and CDR2 FQNEAQ (reference sequence). Between the trimmed V and J ends, which lost 4 bases and 8 bases, there was a span of 15 bases. This CDR3 region has 14 residues. CDR3 amino acids: CASSSLDLSHTIYF. DNA of the CDR3: TGTGCCAGCAGCTCCCTGGATCTTTCTCACACCATATATTTT.

The chain joins TRBV12-3 or TRBV12-4 to TRBJ1-3; TRBD1 matches at 8 bases. The CDR3 runs to 19 residues. Unmatched junction bases numbered 16, after V lost 6 bases and J lost 0 bases. The CDR3 DNA is TGTGCCAGCAGGGCACGGGACAGGCGTTTACAGAGCTCTGGAAACACCATATATTTT. This translates into CASRARDRRLQSSGNTIYF.

This CDR3 reads CASRERGQSYEQYF. The CDR3 DNA sequence: TGTGCCAGCAGGGAGCGGGGGCAGTCCTACGAGCAGTACTTC. V is TRBV6-2 or TRBV6-3 and J is TRBJ2-7; TRBD2 matches 8 bases. The CDR3 length is 14 residues. Per germline, CDR1 MNHEY and CDR2 SVGEGT. Unmatched junction bases numbered 5, after V lost 6 bases and J lost 1 base.

In DNA, the CDR3 is TGTGCCAGCAGCTTTAGGGAGTCCTACGAGCAGTACTTC. It encodes CASSFRESYEQYF. This chain uses TRBV7-9 with TRBJ2-7; TRBD2 is a possible D gene (5 bases). The V end lost 3 bases, the J end lost 1 base, and 7 bases lay between the germline ends. This CDR3 region has 13 residues. The germline gives CDR1 SEHNR, CDR2 FQNEAQ (reference sequence).